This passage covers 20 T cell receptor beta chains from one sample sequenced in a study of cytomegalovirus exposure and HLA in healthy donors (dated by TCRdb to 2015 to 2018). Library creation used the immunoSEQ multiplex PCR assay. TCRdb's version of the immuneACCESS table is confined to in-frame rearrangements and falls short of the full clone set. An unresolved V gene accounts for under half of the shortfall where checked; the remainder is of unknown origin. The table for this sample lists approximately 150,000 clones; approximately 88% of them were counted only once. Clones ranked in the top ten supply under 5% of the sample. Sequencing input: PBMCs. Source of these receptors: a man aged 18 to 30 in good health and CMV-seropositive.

CDR3 sequence reads: CASTARAETEQFF. The DNA of the CDR3 is TGTGCCAGCACCGCCAGGGCCGAAACTGAGCAGTTCTTC. This sequence joins TRBV6-1 and TRBJ2-1; tentative D call: TRBD1 (5 bases). Germline CDR1 MNHNS, CDR2 SASEGT. V dropped 7 bases and J dropped 9 bases, with 16 bases sitting between them. The CDR3 has 13 residues.

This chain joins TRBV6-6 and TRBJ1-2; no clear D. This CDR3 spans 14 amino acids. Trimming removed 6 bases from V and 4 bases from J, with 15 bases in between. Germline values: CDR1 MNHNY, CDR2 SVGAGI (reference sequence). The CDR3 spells CASRPYGAFYGYTF. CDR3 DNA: TGTGCCAGCAGGCCCTATGGAGCCTTCTATGGCTACACCTTC.

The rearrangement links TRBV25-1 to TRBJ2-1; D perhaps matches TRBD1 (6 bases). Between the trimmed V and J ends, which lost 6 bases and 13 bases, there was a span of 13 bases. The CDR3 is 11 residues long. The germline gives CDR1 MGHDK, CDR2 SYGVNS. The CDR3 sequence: CASSYRASQFF. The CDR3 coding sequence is TGTGCCAGCAGCTACAGGGCATCTCAGTTCTTC.

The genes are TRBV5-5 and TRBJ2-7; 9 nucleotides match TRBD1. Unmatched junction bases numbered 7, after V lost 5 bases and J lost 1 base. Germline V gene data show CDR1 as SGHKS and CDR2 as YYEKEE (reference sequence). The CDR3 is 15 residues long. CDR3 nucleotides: TGTGCCAGCAGTACCGGGACAGGGTCGTCCTACGAGCAGTACTTC. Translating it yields CASSTGTGSSYEQYF.

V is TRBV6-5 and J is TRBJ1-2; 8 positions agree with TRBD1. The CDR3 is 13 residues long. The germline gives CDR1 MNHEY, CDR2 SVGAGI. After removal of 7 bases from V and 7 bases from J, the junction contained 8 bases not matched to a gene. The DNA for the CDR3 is TGTGCCAGCACTAGAGGACAGGGATTTGGCTACACCTTC. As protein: CASTRGQGFGYTF.

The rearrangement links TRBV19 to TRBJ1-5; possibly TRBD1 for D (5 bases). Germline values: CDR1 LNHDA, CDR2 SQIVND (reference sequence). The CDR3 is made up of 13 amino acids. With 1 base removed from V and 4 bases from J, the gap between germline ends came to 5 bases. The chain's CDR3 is CASSIGTNQPQHF. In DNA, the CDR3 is TGTGCCAGTAGTATAGGGACAAATCAGCCCCAGCATTTT.

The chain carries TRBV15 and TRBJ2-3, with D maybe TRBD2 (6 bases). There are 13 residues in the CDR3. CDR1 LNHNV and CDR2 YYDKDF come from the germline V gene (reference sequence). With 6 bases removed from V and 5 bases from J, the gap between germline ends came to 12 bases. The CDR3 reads CATSGGKGDTQYF. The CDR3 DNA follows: TGTGCCACCAGTGGGGGGAAAGGAGATACGCAGTATTTT. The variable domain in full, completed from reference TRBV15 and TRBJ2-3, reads DAMVIQNPRYQVTQFGKPVTLSCSQTLNHNVMYWYQQKSSQAPKLLFHYYDKDFNNEADTPDNFQSRRPNTSFCFLDIRSPGLGDTAMYLCATSGGKGDTQYFGPGTRLTVL.

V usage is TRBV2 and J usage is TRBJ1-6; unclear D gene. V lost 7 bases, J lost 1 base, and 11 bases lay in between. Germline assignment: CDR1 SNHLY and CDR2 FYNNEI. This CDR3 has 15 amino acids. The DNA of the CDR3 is TGTGCCAGCAACGGGATGAGGTCCTATAATTCACCCCTCCACTTT. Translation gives CASNGMRSYNSPLHF.

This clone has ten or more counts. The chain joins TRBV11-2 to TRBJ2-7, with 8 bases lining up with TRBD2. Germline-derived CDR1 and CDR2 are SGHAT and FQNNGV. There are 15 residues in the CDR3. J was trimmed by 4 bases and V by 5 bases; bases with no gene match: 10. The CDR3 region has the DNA TGTGCCAGCAGCATCCCCTTGGGGACTAGATACGAGCAGTACTTC. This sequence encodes CASSIPLGTRYEQYF.

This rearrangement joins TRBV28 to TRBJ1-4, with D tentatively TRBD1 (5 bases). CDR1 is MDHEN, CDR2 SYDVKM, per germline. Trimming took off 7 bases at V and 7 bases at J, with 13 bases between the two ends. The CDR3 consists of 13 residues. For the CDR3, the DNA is TGTGCCAGCACGGGGGGGATTGCTGAAAAACTGTTTTTT. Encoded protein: CASTGGIAEKLFF.

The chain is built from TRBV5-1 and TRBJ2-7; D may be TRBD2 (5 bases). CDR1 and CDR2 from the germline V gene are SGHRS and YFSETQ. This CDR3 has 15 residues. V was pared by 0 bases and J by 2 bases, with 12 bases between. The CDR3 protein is CASSLALGRTYEQYF. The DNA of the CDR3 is TGCGCCAGCAGCTTGGCCTTAGGGAGAACCTACGAGCAGTACTTC.

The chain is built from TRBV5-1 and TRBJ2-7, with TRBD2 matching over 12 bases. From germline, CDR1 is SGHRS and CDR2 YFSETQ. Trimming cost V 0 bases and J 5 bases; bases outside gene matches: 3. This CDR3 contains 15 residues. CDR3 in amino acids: CASSLGTSGIHEQYF. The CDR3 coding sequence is TGCGCCAGCAGCTTGGGGACTAGCGGGATCCACGAGCAGTACTTC.

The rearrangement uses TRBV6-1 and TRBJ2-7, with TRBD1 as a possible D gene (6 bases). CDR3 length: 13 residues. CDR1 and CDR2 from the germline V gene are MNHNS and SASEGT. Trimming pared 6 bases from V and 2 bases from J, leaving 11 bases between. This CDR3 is CASSRTGTYEQYF. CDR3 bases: TGTGCCAGCAGCCGAACAGGGACCTACGAGCAGTACTTC.

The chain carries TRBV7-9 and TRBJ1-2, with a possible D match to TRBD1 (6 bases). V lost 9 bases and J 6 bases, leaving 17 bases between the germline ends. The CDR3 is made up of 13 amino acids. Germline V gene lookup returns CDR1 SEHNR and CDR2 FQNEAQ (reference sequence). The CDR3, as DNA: TGTGCCAGTTTAAGAATTTACAGGGATGGCTACACCTTC. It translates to CASLRIYRDGYTF.

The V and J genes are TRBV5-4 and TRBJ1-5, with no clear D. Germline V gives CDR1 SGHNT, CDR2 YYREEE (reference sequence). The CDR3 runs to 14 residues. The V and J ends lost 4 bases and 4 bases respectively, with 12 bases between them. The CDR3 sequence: CASSREGKNQPQHF. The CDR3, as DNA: TGTGCCAGCAGCCGTGAGGGAAAGAATCAGCCCCAGCATTTT.

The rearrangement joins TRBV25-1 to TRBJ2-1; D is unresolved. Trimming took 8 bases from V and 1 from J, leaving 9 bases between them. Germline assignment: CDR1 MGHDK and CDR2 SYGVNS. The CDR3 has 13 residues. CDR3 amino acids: CASSGLSYNEQFF. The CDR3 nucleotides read TGTGCCAGCTCAGGCCTATCCTACAATGAGCAGTTCTTC. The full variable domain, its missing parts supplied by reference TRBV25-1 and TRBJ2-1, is EADIYQTPRYLVIGTGKKITLECSQTMGHDKMYWYQQDPGMELHLIHYSYGVNSTEKGDLSSESTVSRIRTEHFPLTLESARPSHTSQYLCASSGLSYNEQFFGPGTRLTVL.

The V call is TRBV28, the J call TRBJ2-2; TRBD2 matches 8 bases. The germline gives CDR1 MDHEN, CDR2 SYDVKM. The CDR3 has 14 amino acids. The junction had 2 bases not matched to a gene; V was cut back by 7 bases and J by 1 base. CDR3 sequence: CASTRGGNTGELFF. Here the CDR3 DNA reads TGTGCCAGCACCCGGGGGGGGAACACCGGGGAGCTGTTTTTT. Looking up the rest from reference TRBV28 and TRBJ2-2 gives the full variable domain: DVKVTQSSRYLVKRTGEKVFLECVQDMDHENMFWYRQDPGLGLRLIYFSYDVKMKEKGDIPEGYSVSREKKERFSLILESASTNQTSMYLCASTRGGNTGELFFGEGSRLTVL.

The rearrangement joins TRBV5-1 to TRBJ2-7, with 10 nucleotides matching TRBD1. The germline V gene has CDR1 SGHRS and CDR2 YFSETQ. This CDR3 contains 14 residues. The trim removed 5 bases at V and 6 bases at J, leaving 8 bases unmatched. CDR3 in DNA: TGCGCCAGCAGGCGGGCGACAGGGGGCGTCGAGCAGTACTTC. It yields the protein CASRRATGGVEQYF.

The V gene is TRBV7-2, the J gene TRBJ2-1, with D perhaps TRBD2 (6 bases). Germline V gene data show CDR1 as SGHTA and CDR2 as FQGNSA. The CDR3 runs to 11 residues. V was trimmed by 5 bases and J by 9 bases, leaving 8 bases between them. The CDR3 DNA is TGTGCCAGCAGCCGACTAGTTGAGCAGTTCTTC. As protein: CASSRLVEQFF.

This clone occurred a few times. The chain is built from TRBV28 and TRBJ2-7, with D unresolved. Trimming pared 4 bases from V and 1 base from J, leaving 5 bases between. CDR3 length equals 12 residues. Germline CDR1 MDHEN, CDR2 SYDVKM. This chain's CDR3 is CASSSSSYEQYF. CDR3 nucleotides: TGTGCCAGCAGTTCCTCTTCCTACGAGCAGTACTTC.